This TCR beta chain comes out of a study of blood T cell repertoires in COVID-19. Germline V gives CDR1 KGHSH, CDR2 LQKENI. CDR3 length: 14 residues. V dropped 5 bases and J dropped 1 base, with 11 bases sitting between them. Some clones are missing from TCRdb's copy, which holds only in-frame ones; the method was immunoSEQ multiplex PCR. Of 110,000 to 150,000 clones in the sample, about four fifths were seen once. Specimen: peripheral blood. The clonotype comes from a human donor in a cohort sampled during active COVID-19. The rearrangement joins TRBV18 to TRBJ1-2; D may be TRBD1 (6 bases). CDR3 bases: TGTGCCAGCTCAACAACAGGGATTAACTATGGCTACACCTTC. This sequence encodes CASSTTGINYGYTF.